Each of the 23 T cell receptor beta chains below was sequenced from the same sample in a study of cytomegalovirus exposure and HLA in healthy donors. The study ran its PCR with 60 Vbeta and 13 Jbeta primers. TCRdb's copy holds only in-frame clones and misses some; the assay was immunoSEQ multiplex PCR. The data contain 200,000 or so clones, about nine tenths of them singletons. Sequencing input: PBMCs. These receptors came from a young man in good health and CMV-seronegative.

The chain joins TRBV6-1 to TRBJ2-1, with a tentative D call TRBD1 (5 bases). The germline V gene has CDR1 MNHNS and CDR2 SASEGT. Between the trimmed V and J ends, which lost 4 bases and 12 bases, there was a span of 16 bases. The CDR3 covers 13 residues. CDR3 residues: CASSARETVGQFF. CDR3 nucleotide sequence: TGTGCCAGCAGTGCCAGGGAAACGGTAGGGCAGTTCTTC.

The V and J genes are TRBV7-9 and TRBJ1-1; TRBD1 matches at 11 bases. The length of the CDR3 is 16 residues. The V gene's germline CDR1 is SEHNR and CDR2 FQNEAQ (reference sequence). V shed 4 bases, J shed 4 bases, and the junction held 8 bases outside the gene matches. The DNA of the CDR3 is TGTGCCAGCAGCTCGATACCCGGGACAGGGGGCACTGAAGCTTTCTTT. Amino acids: CASSSIPGTGGTEAFF.

V gene TRBV5-6 combines with J gene TRBJ1-5, with D maybe TRBD1 (5 bases). This CDR3 has 14 residues. From germline, CDR1 is SGHDT and CDR2 YYEEEE. V lost 2 bases and J lost 2, with 8 bases in between. The CDR3 loop reads CASSFRVGNQPQHF. DNA for the CDR3: TGTGCCAGCAGCTTCAGGGTGGGCAATCAGCCCCAGCATTTT. The whole variable domain, remainder taken from reference TRBV5-6 and TRBJ1-5, is DAGVTQSPTHLIKTRGQQVTLRCSPKSGHDTVSWYQQALGQGPQFIFQYYEEEERQRGNFPDRFSGHQFPNYSSELNVNALLLGDSALYLCASSFRVGNQPQHFGDGTRLSIL.

This clone was counted a single time. At one end, the junction sequence differs from germline, possibly due to a read error. The chain combines TRBV2 with TRBJ2-4; TRBD1 aligns across 9 bases. CDR3 length: 15 amino acids. Germline CDR1 reads SNHLY; CDR2 reads FYNNEI. The CDR3 nucleotides are TGTGCCAGCAGTGCGAATACAGGGGGCTTAAACAGTCAGTACTTC. Protein product: CASSANTGGLNSQYF.

In its sample, this clone was seen a few times. The chain has TRBV19 and TRBJ2-3, with 7 nucleotides matching TRBD1. The CDR3 has 16 amino acids. V gave up 5 bases and J gave up 3 bases; unmatched junction bases: 11. Germline V gene lookup returns CDR1 LNHDA and CDR2 SQIVND (reference sequence). This CDR3 reads CASSPGDSPATDTQYF. In DNA form, the CDR3 reads TGTGCCAGTAGTCCAGGGGACAGTCCTGCTACAGATACGCAGTATTTT.

The V gene is TRBV29-1, the J gene TRBJ2-6; D perhaps matches TRBD2 (6 bases). V shed 5 bases and J shed 0 bases, with 17 bases lying between them. Germline V lookup: CDR1 SQVTM, CDR2 ANQGSEA. The CDR3 is 17 residues long. The CDR3 nucleotides are TGCAGCGTTAGAACCGGGACTTCCCTCTCTGGGGCCAACGTCCTGACTTTC. This translates into CSVRTGTSLSGANVLTF.

Concerning this clone itself: The DNA is omitted, as the CDR3 cannot be located on it reliably, and the CDR3 follows TCRdb's listing. The chain combines TRBV27 with TRBJ2-7; the table's D call TRBD2 went unverified against the DNA. The CDR3 is 14 residues long, counting both termini. Germline CDR1 MNHEY, CDR2 SMNVEV (reference sequence). The CDR3 is CASSFGGGSYERYF.

The chain employs TRBV5-1 and TRBJ2-1; D gene ambiguous. CDR1 and CDR2 from the germline V gene are SGHRS and YFSETQ. The CDR3 is made up of 13 amino acids. V lost 2 bases, J lost 6 bases, and 9 bases lay in between. The CDR3 DNA sequence: TGCGCCAGCAGCTTCGAGTCCCTCAATGAGCAGTTCTTC. Protein sequence: CASSFESLNEQFF. Supplemented by reference TRBV5-1 and TRBJ2-1, the full variable domain reads KAGVTQTPRYLIKTRGQQVTLSCSPISGHRSVSWYQQTPGQGLQFLFEYFSETQRNKGNFPGRFSGRQFSNSRSEMNVSTLELGDSALYLCASSFESLNEQFFGPGTRLTVL.

The V call is TRBV16, the J call TRBJ1-2; a weak D match, TRBD1 (5 bases). CDR3 length equals 15 residues. Trimming stripped 1 base from V and 2 bases from J, with 11 bases between. Germline V gives CDR1 KGHSY, CDR2 FQNENV. The CDR3: CASSQWGGTNYGYTF. CDR3 nucleotides: TGTGCCAGCAGCCAATGGGGGGGAACAAACTATGGCTACACCTTC.

The chain is built from TRBV19 and TRBJ1-1; no reliable D call. Germline CDR1 reads LNHDA; CDR2 reads SQIVND (reference sequence). This CDR3 comprises 14 residues. V shed 1 base and J shed 5 bases, with 11 bases lying between them. Here the CDR3 DNA reads TGTGCCAGTAGTATAGTCGAGGGTGGGACTGAAGCTTTCTTT. Translated, it gives CASSIVEGGTEAFF.

The V call is TRBV25-1, the J call TRBJ2-7; 7 nucleotides align to TRBD2. There are 11 residues in the CDR3. CDR1 and CDR2 (germline): MGHDK, SYGVNS. V was clipped by 8 bases and J by 3 bases; unmatched bases: 1. CDR3 in DNA: TGTGCCAGCCGGGGGGTCTACGAGCAGTACTTC. This gives the protein CASRGVYEQYF.

The rearrangement uses TRBV5-4 and TRBJ2-3; TRBD1 agrees at 7 bases. Looked up from germline, CDR1 is SGHNT and CDR2 is YYREEE (reference sequence). V lost 3 bases to trimming and J lost 2 bases; unmatched junction nucleotides: 6. The length of the CDR3 is 15 residues. CDR3 residues: CASSSRTGDTDTQYF. In DNA form, the CDR3 reads TGTGCCAGCAGCTCCCGGACAGGAGACACAGATACGCAGTATTTT.

The rearrangement links TRBV30 to TRBJ1-1; 7 nucleotides align to TRBD1. Germline V gene data show CDR1 as GTSNPN and CDR2 as SVGIG (reference sequence). This CDR3 has 17 residues. With V trimmed by 1 base and J by 2 bases, 13 bases remained unmatched. CDR3 protein: CAWSAFSPGGFNTEAFF. The DNA of the CDR3 is TGTGCCTGGAGTGCTTTCAGCCCAGGGGGATTTAACACTGAAGCTTTCTTT.

This clone was observed a single time. The chain is built from TRBV19 and TRBJ1-1; D may be TRBD1 (5 bases). The CDR3 spans 15 residues. Germline V gene lookup returns CDR1 LNHDA and CDR2 SQIVND (reference sequence). The V end was cut by 5 bases, the J end by 4 bases, with 17 bases between. In DNA form, the CDR3 reads TGTGCCAGTAGTTGGGGACTGAGTCCGGGCACTGAAGCTTTCTTT. Protein product: CASSWGLSPGTEAFF.

J is TRBJ1-3 and V is TRBV5-1; D is possibly TRBD1 (6 bases). V was trimmed by 3 bases and J by 0 bases, leaving 10 bases between them. The germline V gene has CDR1 SGHRS and CDR2 YFSETQ. The CDR3 extends over 15 amino acids. This chain's CDR3 is CASSSTGPSGNTIYF. In nucleotides, the CDR3 is TGCGCCAGCAGCTCCACAGGGCCCTCTGGAAACACCATATATTTT. The full variable domain, with the rest looked up from reference TRBV5-1 and TRBJ1-3, is KAGVTQTPRYLIKTRGQQVTLSCSPISGHRSVSWYQQTPGQGLQFLFEYFSETQRNKGNFPGRFSGRQFSNSRSEMNVSTLELGDSALYLCASSSTGPSGNTIYFGEGSWLTVV.

About this clone: A read error may produce the germline difference seen at one junction end. The chain uses TRBV15 and TRBJ2-7; 7 nucleotides line up with TRBD1. Germline V gene lookup returns CDR1 LNHNV and CDR2 YYDKDF (reference sequence). The CDR3 is made up of 13 amino acids. CDR3 nucleotide sequence: TGTGCCACCAGCCTACGAGGGGGCGAGTCCCCCCACTTC. This encodes CATSLRGGESPHF.

The chain links TRBV5-1 to TRBJ2-1; a weak D match, TRBD1 (6 bases). The CDR3 runs 16 residues. V was shortened by 4 bases and J by 0 bases, with 14 bases between the two germline ends. Germline CDR1 and CDR2: SGHRS and YFSETQ. In nucleotides, the CDR3 is TGCGCCAGCAGCCACAGGGCCCTGAGCTCCTACAATGAGCAGTTCTTC. Protein product: CASSHRALSSYNEQFF.

V usage is TRBV6-5 and J usage is TRBJ1-5; D call uncertain. This CDR3 comprises 13 residues. Germline CDR1 MNHEY, CDR2 SVGAGI. Trimming left V 4 bases short and J 2 bases short, with 6 bases between. The CDR3 nucleotides read TGTGCCAGCAGTTCGGGAGGCAATCAGCCCCAGCATTTT. Protein sequence: CASSSGGNQPQHF.

The rearrangement uses TRBV19 and TRBJ1-5; tentatively, D is TRBD1 (5 bases). The CDR3 is 16 residues long. Trimming removed 7 bases at V and 3 bases at J, with 19 bases between. Per germline, CDR1 LNHDA and CDR2 SQIVND (reference sequence). DNA for the CDR3: TGTGCCAGTACTCTATCTGGGGGAGGCTACAATCAGCCCCAGCATTTT. Its protein product is CASTLSGGGYNQPQHF. Looking up the rest from reference TRBV19 and TRBJ1-5 gives the full variable domain: DGGITQSPKYLFRKEGQNVTLSCEQNLNHDAMYWYRQDPGQGLRLIYYSQIVNDFQKGDIAEGYSVSREKKESFPLTVTSAQKNPTAFYLCASTLSGGGYNQPQHFGDGTRLSIL.

The chain uses TRBV4-1 and TRBJ1-2, with a weak D call TRBD1 (6 bases). With 1 base removed from V and 8 bases from J, the gap between germline ends came to 14 bases. The CDR3 consists of 14 residues. Germline CDR1 and CDR2: MGHRA and YSYEKL. The CDR3 loop is CASSQGIGGDGYTF. The CDR3 nucleotides are TGCGCCAGCAGCCAAGGTATAGGGGGTGACGGCTACACCTTC.

The chain is built from TRBV5-6 and TRBJ1-2; 9 positions agree with TRBD1. Germline CDR1 reads SGHDT; CDR2 reads YYEEEE. CDR3 length: 14 residues. V lost 4 bases and J lost 10; bases outside the gene matches: 11. In DNA form, the CDR3 reads TGTGCCAGCAGCCCCAGGGGGGACAGGGTATACTACACCTTC. Its translation is CASSPRGDRVYYTF. The full variable domain, its missing parts supplied by reference TRBV5-6 and TRBJ1-2, is DAGVTQSPTHLIKTRGQQVTLRCSPKSGHDTVSWYQQALGQGPQFIFQYYEEEERQRGNFPDRFSGHQFPNYSSELNVNALLLGDSALYLCASSPRGDRVYYTFGSGTRLTVV.

The chain is built from TRBV5-1 and TRBJ1-2, with 7 bases fitting TRBD1. The CDR3 is 16 amino acids. Germline V gives CDR1 SGHRS, CDR2 YFSETQ. J lost 0 bases, V lost 4 bases, and 9 bases had no gene match. For the CDR3, the DNA is TGCGCCAGCAGCCAGGGGTCAACAGGGGCTAACTATGGCTACACCTTC. Protein sequence: CASSQGSTGANYGYTF.

V and J are TRBV23-1 and TRBJ2-6, with TRBD1 matching 7 bases. TRBV23-1 is identified as an open reading frame with a role that is uncertain. The CDR3 has 19 amino acids. V lost 3 bases, J lost 0 bases, and 11 bases stayed unmatched. CDR3 loop: CASSQPHRGWDSGANVLTF. The CDR3 DNA follows: TGCGCCAGCAGTCAGCCCCACAGGGGTTGGGACTCTGGGGCCAACGTCCTGACTTTC.